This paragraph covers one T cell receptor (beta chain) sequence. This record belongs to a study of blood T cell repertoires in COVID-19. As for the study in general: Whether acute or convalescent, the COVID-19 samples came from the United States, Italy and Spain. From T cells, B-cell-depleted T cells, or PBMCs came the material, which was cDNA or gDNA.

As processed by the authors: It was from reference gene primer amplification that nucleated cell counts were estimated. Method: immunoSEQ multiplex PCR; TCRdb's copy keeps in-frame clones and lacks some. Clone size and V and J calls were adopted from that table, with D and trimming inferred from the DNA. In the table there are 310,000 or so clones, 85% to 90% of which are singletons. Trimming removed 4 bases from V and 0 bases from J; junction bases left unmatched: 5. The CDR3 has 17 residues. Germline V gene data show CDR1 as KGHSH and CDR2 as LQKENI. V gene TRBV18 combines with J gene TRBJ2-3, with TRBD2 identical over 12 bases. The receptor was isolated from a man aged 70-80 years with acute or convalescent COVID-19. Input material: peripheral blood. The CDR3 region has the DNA TGTGCCAGCTCACTGATGACTAGCGGGGGTAGCACAGATACGCAGTATTTT. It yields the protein CASSLMTSGGSTDTQYF. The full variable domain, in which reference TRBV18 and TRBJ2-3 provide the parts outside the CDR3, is NAGVMQNPRHLVRRRGQEARLRCSPMKGHSHVYWYRQLPEEGLKFMVYLQKENIIDESGMPKERFSAEFPKEGPSILRIQQVVRGDSAAYFCASSLMTSGGSTDTQYFGPGTRLTVL.